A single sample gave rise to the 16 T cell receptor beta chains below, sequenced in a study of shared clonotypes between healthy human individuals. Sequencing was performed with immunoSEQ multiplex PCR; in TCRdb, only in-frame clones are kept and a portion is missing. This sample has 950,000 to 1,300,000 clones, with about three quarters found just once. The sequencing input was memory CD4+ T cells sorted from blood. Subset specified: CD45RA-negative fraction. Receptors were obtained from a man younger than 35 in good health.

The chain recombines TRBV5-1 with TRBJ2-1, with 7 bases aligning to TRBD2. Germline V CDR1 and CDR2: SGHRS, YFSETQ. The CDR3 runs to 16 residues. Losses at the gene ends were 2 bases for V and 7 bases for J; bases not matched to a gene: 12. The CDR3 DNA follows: TGCGCCAGCAGCTTTTCTAGCGGTTCAGGTAGGAATGAGCAGTTCTTC. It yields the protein CASSFSSGSGRNEQFF.

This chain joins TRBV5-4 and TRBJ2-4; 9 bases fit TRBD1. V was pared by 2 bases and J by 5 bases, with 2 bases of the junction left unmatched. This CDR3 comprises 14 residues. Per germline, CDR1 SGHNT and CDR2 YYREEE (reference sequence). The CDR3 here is CASSFRDRENIQYF. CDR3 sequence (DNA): TGTGCCAGCAGCTTCCGGGACAGGGAAAACATTCAGTACTTC.

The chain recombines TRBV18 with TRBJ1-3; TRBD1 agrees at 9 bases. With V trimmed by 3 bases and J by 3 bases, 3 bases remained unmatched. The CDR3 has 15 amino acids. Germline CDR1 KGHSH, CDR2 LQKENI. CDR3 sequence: CASSPGQGFGNTIYF. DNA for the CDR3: TGTGCCAGCTCACCGGGACAGGGTTTTGGAAACACCATATATTTT.

As DNA, the CDR3 is TGTGCCACCTCCACAGTAAACACTGAAGCTTTCTTT. It codes for CATSTVNTEAFF. This chain connects TRBV6-5 to TRBJ1-1, with no clear D. The germline gives CDR1 MNHEY, CDR2 SVGAGI. The CDR3 spans 12 residues. The V end lost 10 bases, the J end lost 2 bases, and 11 bases lay between the germline ends.

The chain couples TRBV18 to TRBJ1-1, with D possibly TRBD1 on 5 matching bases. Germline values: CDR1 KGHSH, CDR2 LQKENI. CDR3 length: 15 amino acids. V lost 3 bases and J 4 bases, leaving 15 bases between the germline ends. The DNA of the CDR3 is TGTGCCAGCTCACCGAGGATCCTGGGGGGCACTGAAGCTTTCTTT. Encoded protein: CASSPRILGGTEAFF.

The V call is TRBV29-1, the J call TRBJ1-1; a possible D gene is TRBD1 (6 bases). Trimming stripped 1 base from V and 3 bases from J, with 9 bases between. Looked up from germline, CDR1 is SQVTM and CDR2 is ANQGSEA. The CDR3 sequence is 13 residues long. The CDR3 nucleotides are TGCAGCGTTGAAGCGGACAGTTACACTGAAGCTTTCTTT. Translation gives CSVEADSYTEAFF.

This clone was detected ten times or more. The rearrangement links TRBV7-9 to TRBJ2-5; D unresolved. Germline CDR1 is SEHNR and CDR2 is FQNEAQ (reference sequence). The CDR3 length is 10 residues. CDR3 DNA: TGTGCGCTTGGTCGGGAGACCCAGTACTTC. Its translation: CALGRETQYF.

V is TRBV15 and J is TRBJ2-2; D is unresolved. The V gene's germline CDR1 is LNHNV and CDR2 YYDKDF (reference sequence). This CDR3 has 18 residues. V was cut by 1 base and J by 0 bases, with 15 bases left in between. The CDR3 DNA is TGTGCCACCAGCAGAGGTGGTGGCTCTATGGCGAACACCGGGGAGCTGTTTTTT. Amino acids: CATSRGGGSMANTGELFF.

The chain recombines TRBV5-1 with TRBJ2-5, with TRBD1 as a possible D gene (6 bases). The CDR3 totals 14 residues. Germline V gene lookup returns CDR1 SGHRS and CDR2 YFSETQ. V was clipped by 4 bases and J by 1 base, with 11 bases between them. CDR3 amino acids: CASSPTGPQETQYF. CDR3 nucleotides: TGCGCCAGCAGCCCGACAGGACCCCAAGAGACCCAGTACTTC.

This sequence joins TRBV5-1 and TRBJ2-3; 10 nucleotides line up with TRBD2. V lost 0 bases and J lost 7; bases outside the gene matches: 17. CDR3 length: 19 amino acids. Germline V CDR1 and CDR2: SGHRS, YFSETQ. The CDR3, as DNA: TGCGCCAGCAGCTTGGGATTACCCAAAAGCGGGAGGGCCGGAAATACGCAGTATTTT. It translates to CASSLGLPKSGRAGNTQYF.

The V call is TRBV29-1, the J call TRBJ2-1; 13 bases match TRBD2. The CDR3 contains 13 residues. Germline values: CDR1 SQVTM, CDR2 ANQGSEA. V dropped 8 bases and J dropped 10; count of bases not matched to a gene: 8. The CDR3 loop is CSTRTSGGYEQFF. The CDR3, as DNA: TGCAGCACCCGGACTAGCGGGGGTTACGAGCAGTTCTTC.

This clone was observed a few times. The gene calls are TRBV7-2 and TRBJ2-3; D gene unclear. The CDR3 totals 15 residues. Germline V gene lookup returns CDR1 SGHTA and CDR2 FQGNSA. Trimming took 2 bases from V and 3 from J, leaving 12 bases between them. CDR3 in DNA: TGTGCCAGCAGCTTAAGCGCGGTGAGAACAGATACGCAGTATTTT. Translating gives CASSLSAVRTDTQYF.

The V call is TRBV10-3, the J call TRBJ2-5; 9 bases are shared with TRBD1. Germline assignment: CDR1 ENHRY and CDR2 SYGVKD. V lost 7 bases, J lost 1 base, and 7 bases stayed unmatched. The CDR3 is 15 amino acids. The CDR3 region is CAITEGTGIQETQYF. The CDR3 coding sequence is TGTGCCATCACTGAAGGGACAGGGATCCAAGAGACCCAGTACTTC.

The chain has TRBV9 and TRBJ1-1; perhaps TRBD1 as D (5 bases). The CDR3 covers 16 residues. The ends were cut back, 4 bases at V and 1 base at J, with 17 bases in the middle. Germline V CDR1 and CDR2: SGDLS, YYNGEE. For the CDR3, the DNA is TGTGCCAGCAGCCTACCCGTAGGGCAGGGGAACACTGAAGCTTTCTTT. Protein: CASSLPVGQGNTEAFF.

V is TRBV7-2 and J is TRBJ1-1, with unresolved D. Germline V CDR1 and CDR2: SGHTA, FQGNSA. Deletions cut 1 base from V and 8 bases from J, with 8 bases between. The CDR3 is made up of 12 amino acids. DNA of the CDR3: TGTGCCAGCAGCTTAGTGGGCCGAGAAGCTTTCTTT. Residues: CASSLVGREAFF.

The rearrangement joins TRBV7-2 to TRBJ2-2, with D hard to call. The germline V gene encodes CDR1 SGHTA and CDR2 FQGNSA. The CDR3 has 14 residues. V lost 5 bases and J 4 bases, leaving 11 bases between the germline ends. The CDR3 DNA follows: TGTGCCAGCAGCCTGCAGACCTTCACCGGGGAGCTGTTTTTT. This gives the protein CASSLQTFTGELFF.